Listed here are 10 T cell receptor beta chains from one sample, sequenced in a study of graft-versus-host responses after intestinal transplantation. The antigens these receptors bind are not known. Assay used: immunoSEQ multiplex PCR; TCRdb lists only in-frame clones, some missing. The sample holds about 120,000 clones; about 95% are singletons and the top ten take over 2.5%. The sample was unstimulated CD8+ T cells sorted from spleen or lymph node cells, taken before intestinal transplant. The receptors shown here come from a human donor who received an intestinal transplant.

For this clone: One end of the junction fails to match germline, which may point to a read error. The J gene is TRBJ2-1, the V gene TRBV15; D gene unclear. This CDR3 comprises 14 residues. Germline loops: CDR1 LNHNV, CDR2 YYDKDF (reference sequence). The CDR3 is CVTSRSRGDNEQFF. DNA of the CDR3: TGTGTCACCAGCAGATCGAGAGGTGACAATGAGCAGTTCTTC.

This chain connects TRBV28 to TRBJ1-1, with D perhaps TRBD1 (6 bases). Germline V lookup: CDR1 MDHEN, CDR2 SYDVKM. V dropped 3 bases and J dropped 11 bases, with 19 bases sitting between them. The CDR3 is 14 amino acids. CDR3 region: CASSFTGPRDRAFF. The CDR3 DNA is TGTGCCAGCAGTTTCACAGGGCCCAGGGATCGGGCTTTCTTT.

The chain uses TRBV4-1 and TRBJ2-7, with TRBD1 identical over 8 bases. The trim removed 0 bases at V and 3 bases at J, leaving 4 bases unmatched. Germline assignment: CDR1 MGHRA and CDR2 YSYEKL. The CDR3 has 15 residues. CDR3 nucleotides: TGCGCCAGCAGCCAAGATTCGGACAGGGTCTACGAGCAGTACTTC. Protein product: CASSQDSDRVYEQYF.

CDR3 coding DNA: TGTGCCAGCAGCGTCCGGGACAGTACCTACGAGCAGTACTTC. Its translation is CASSVRDSTYEQYF. The rearrangement links TRBV7-2 to TRBJ2-7; 7 nucleotides align to TRBD1. Germline V gives CDR1 SGHTA, CDR2 FQGNSA. This CDR3 contains 14 residues. With V trimmed by 5 bases and J by 2 bases, 6 bases remained unmatched. The variable domain in full, with the rest retrieved from reference TRBV7-2 and TRBJ2-7, is GAGVSQSPSNKVTEKGKDVELRCDPISGHTALYWYRQSLGQGLEFLIYFQGNSAPDKSGLPSDRFSAERTGGSVSTLTIQRTQQEDSAVYLCASSVRDSTYEQYFGPGTRLTVT.

The chain links TRBV19 to TRBJ2-5; D not resolved. The CDR3 is 14 amino acids. V was clipped by 3 bases and J by 1 base, with 9 bases between them. Germline V CDR1 and CDR2: LNHDA, SQIVND (reference sequence). In DNA, the CDR3 is TGTGCCAGTAGTATTAGGGCATTCCAAGAGACCCAGTACTTC. This sequence encodes CASSIRAFQETQYF.

CDR3 nucleotide sequence: TGCGCCAGCAGCCAACCGGACAGGATCACTGAAGCTTTCTTT. This codes for CASSQPDRITEAFF. The genes are TRBV4-1 and TRBJ1-1; 7 nucleotides match TRBD1. V lost 2 bases, J lost 4 bases, and 4 bases stayed unmatched. Germline V gene lookup returns CDR1 MGHRA and CDR2 YSYEKL. This CDR3 comprises 14 residues.

This clone showed up just once. The V and J genes are TRBV28 and TRBJ2-1, with unresolved D. The CDR3 sequence is 19 residues long. Trimming cost V 6 bases and J 4 bases, with 28 bases left between them. Looked up from germline, CDR1 is MDHEN and CDR2 is SYDVKM. CDR3 nucleotide sequence: TGTGCCAGCAGATCCACAAAAACGTCGGGTGCCCTAGGATACAATGAGCAGTTCTTC. Encoded protein: CASRSTKTSGALGYNEQFF.

The V and J genes are TRBV27 and TRBJ1-4; D gene uncertain. V was shortened by 4 bases and J by 5 bases, with 17 bases between the two germline ends. The CDR3 has 16 residues. CDR1 and CDR2 from the germline V gene are MNHEY and SMNVEV (reference sequence). The CDR3 sequence: CASSWSARLVNEKLFF. The CDR3 region has the DNA TGTGCCAGCAGTTGGTCTGCCCGGCTAGTGAATGAAAAACTGTTTTTT.

The chain combines TRBV5-6 with TRBJ2-1; no definite D call. This CDR3 is 12 amino acids long. V was trimmed by 0 bases and J by 10 bases, leaving 8 bases between them. Germline V gene lookup returns CDR1 SGHDT and CDR2 YYEEEE. CDR3 sequence (DNA): TGTGCCAGCAGCTTGGGGTCGAGCGAGCAGTTCTTC. Encoded protein: CASSLGSSEQFF.

V usage is TRBV12-5 and J usage is TRBJ2-7, with unresolved D. CDR1 and CDR2 from the germline V gene are LGHNT and FRNRAP. The CDR3 contains 14 residues. V was clipped by 1 base and J by 7 bases, with 14 bases between them. In DNA form, the CDR3 reads TGTGCTAGTGGTTTGGAAGGGCGACGTGGGGAGCAGTACTTC. Translating gives CASGLEGRRGEQYF.